Below are 16 T cell receptor beta chains sequenced from a single sample in a study of tumor-infiltrating lymphocytes in localized non-small cell lung cancer (dated by TCRdb to the early 2020s). The method was the immunoSEQ multiplex PCR assay. Sourced from immuneACCESS, this table was stored by TCRdb with only in-frame sequences that have V and J called. A share of the clones is absent; for the studies checked, an unresolved V gene accounts for under half, and the remainder has no known explanation. For this sample there are 10,000 to 15,000 clones; over 75% appear just once. The ten most abundant clones make up about 3.5% of the sample. The specimen was uninvolved lung tissue not adjacent to the tumor. The receptors originated from a human donor with non-small cell lung cancer.

The rearrangement links TRBV7-2 to TRBJ2-1; 7 bases map to TRBD1. The ends lost 5 bases at V and 6 bases at J; junction bases unmatched: 10. The CDR3 runs 15 residues. In germline, CDR1 is SGHTA, CDR2 FQGNSA. The CDR3 DNA reads as TGTGCCAGCAGCCAGGGAGCGCACAGGGGCAATGAGCAGTTCTTC. This encodes CASSQGAHRGNEQFF.

This chain links TRBV6-5 with TRBJ1-1, with TRBD1 identical over 7 bases. The CDR3 consists of 13 residues. After removal of 5 bases from V and 5 bases from J, the junction contained 5 bases not matched to a gene. The germline V gene has CDR1 MNHEY and CDR2 SVGAGI. The CDR3 nucleotides read TGTGCCAGCAGTACACAGGGGACGACTGAAGCTTTCTTT. Translating gives CASSTQGTTEAFF.

The CDR3 here is CAWSGKRGTGYQPQHF. In DNA form, the CDR3 reads TGTGCCTGGTCCGGAAAGAGGGGAACAGGGTACCAGCCCCAGCATTTT. The V and J genes are TRBV30 and TRBJ1-5; weak D call: TRBD1 (6 bases). The V end lost 5 bases, the J end lost 7 bases, and 24 bases lay between the germline ends. There are 16 residues in the CDR3. Germline values: CDR1 GTSNPN, CDR2 SVGIG (reference sequence).

V usage is TRBV11-2 and J usage is TRBJ1-1; D is perhaps TRBD1 (5 bases). Trimming removed 3 bases at V and 4 bases at J, with 9 bases between. The CDR3 runs to 13 residues. Per the germline V gene, CDR1 is SGHAT and CDR2 is FQNNGV. The CDR3 region has the DNA TGTGCCAGCAGCTTTTCCGGGGGCACTGAAGCTTTCTTT. It encodes CASSFSGGTEAFF.

The CDR3 nucleotides read TGCGCCAGCAGCCCGGAATGGACGAACTCTGGGGCCAACGTCCTGACTTTC. Amino acids: CASSPEWTNSGANVLTF. The rearrangement links TRBV5-1 to TRBJ2-6; no definite D call. V dropped 4 bases and J dropped 0 bases, with 14 bases sitting between them. CDR1 and CDR2 (germline): SGHRS, YFSETQ. The CDR3 runs 17 residues. The complete variable domain, with remaining parts taken from reference TRBV5-1 and TRBJ2-6, reads KAGVTQTPRYLIKTRGQQVTLSCSPISGHRSVSWYQQTPGQGLQFLFEYFSETQRNKGNFPGRFSGRQFSNSRSEMNVSTLELGDSALYLCASSPEWTNSGANVLTFGAGSRLTVL.

The CDR3 protein is CASSPVHRSNEKLFF. The CDR3, as DNA: TGTGCCAGCAGCCCAGTACACAGGAGTAATGAAAAACTGTTTTTT. V is TRBV5-5 and J is TRBJ1-4, with D perhaps matching TRBD1 (5 bases). CDR1 is SGHKS and CDR2 is YYEKEE in the germline V gene (reference sequence). Trimming removed 4 bases at V and 4 bases at J, with 14 bases between. This CDR3 is built from 15 residues.

This clone appeared a single time. The chain is built from TRBV6-5 and TRBJ2-3; 8 positions agree with TRBD2. The germline CDR1 and CDR2 sequences are MNHEY and SVGAGI. J lost 5 bases, V lost 5 bases, and 6 bases had no gene match. The CDR3 is made up of 14 amino acids. In DNA form, the CDR3 reads TGTGCCAGCAGTGCCCCGGGAGGGCGAGATACGCAGTATTTT. Its translation is CASSAPGGRDTQYF.

In its sample, this clone was seen once. CDR3 in DNA: TGCAGCGTTGGTCAGGGCAGGGACTACACCTTC. This gives the protein CSVGQGRDYTF. The chain is built from TRBV29-1 and TRBJ1-2, with D possibly being TRBD1 (5 bases). The CDR3 contains 11 residues. CDR1 and CDR2 from the germline V gene are SQVTM and ANQGSEA. V was clipped by 4 bases and J by 10 bases, with 13 bases between them.

In DNA form, the CDR3 reads TGTGCCAGCAGCACTACCTACAATGAGCAGTTCTTC. This codes for CASSTTYNEQFF. The V gene is TRBV6-5, the J gene TRBJ2-1, with D hard to call. V dropped 6 bases and J dropped 2 bases, with 5 bases sitting between them. This CDR3 is built from 12 residues. Germline V gene lookup returns CDR1 MNHEY and CDR2 SVGAGI.

The chain recombines TRBV5-6 with TRBJ2-5, with D unresolved. Germline values: CDR1 SGHDT, CDR2 YYEEEE. The V end was cut by 3 bases, the J end by 6 bases, with 12 bases between. This CDR3 has 13 residues. CDR3 sequence: CASSSSAKKTQYF. The CDR3 DNA reads as TGTGCCAGCAGCTCATCGGCAAAAAAGACCCAGTACTTC.

The chain uses TRBV4-2 and TRBJ2-7; 8 bases line up with TRBD2. V shed 0 bases, J shed 0 bases, and the junction held 4 bases outside the gene matches. The CDR3 is made up of 16 amino acids. CDR1 and CDR2 (germline): LGHNA, YNFKEQ. The CDR3 loop reads CASSQDGGGTSYEQYF. The DNA for the CDR3 is TGTGCCAGCAGCCAAGATGGCGGGGGGACCTCCTACGAGCAGTACTTC.

V gene TRBV18 combines with J gene TRBJ2-7, with D tentatively TRBD1 or TRBD2 (5 bases each). Germline loops: CDR1 KGHSH, CDR2 LQKENI. This CDR3 contains 15 residues. V shed 4 bases and J shed 3 bases, with 16 bases lying between them. In DNA form, the CDR3 reads TGTGCCAGCTCACGGGACGCTATAAGGGACTACGAGCAGTACTTC. It encodes CASSRDAIRDYEQYF.

The gene calls are TRBV9 and TRBJ2-1; D might be TRBD2 (6 bases). The CDR3 consists of 15 residues. Trimming left V 4 bases short and J 1 base short, with 12 bases between. Germline V gives CDR1 SGDLS, CDR2 YYNGEE. The CDR3 loop is CASSPPAGSYNEQFF. DNA of the CDR3: TGTGCCAGCAGCCCCCCGGCGGGATCCTACAATGAGCAGTTCTTC.

The rearrangement uses TRBV27 and TRBJ2-7; no firm D call. Between the trimmed V and J ends, which lost 6 bases and 7 bases, there was a span of 16 bases. This CDR3 has 13 residues. The germline V gene has CDR1 MNHEY and CDR2 SMNVEV (reference sequence). CDR3 in DNA: TGTGCCAGCAGCCCTGGTTCCCTGAGGGAGCAGTACTTC. Encoded protein: CASSPGSLREQYF.

The chain combines TRBV6-4 with TRBJ2-4; tentatively, D is TRBD2 (5 bases). CDR1 is MRHNA and CDR2 is SNTAGT in the germline V gene. The CDR3 has 15 residues. Trimming removed 2 bases at V and 1 base at J, with 9 bases between. The CDR3 sequence: CASSDLRRAKNIQYF. The CDR3 DNA is TGTGCCAGCAGTGACCTCCGGAGGGCCAAAAACATTCAGTACTTC.

V usage is TRBV2 and J usage is TRBJ2-2; TRBD1 might be the D (6 bases). Trimming shortened V by 7 bases and J by 2 bases, and 14 bases separated the two germline ends. The CDR3 contains 15 residues. CDR1 and CDR2 (germline): SNHLY, FYNNEI. DNA for the CDR3: TGTGCCAGCAAGCGGACAGAGTCTAACACCGGGGAGCTGTTTTTT. As protein: CASKRTESNTGELFF.